The text below deals with one T cell receptor beta chain. The antigen is not known. The CDR3 spans 18 residues. Germline V gene sequence: CDR1 LGHNA, CDR2 YSLEER. Trimming removed 4 bases from V and 3 bases from J; junction bases left unmatched: 13. The sample belongs to a study of T cells after posttransplantation cyclophosphamide. Findings and caveats of the study: Tissue-infiltrating T cells from skin or gut overlapped little with blood T cells.

This table comes from immunoSEQ multiplex PCR, and its TCRdb copy is limited to in-frame clones, with some not included. Seen here are some 53,000 clones, just over 85% observed once, and the top ten hold roughly 2.8%. Material for sequencing was PBMCs. V gene TRBV4-3 combines with J gene TRBJ2-1, with 9 bases aligning to TRBD2. This TCR came from a man aged 30 to 39 with a blood cancer, CMV-positive, and with a related stem cell donor. The CDR3 DNA is TGCGCCAGCAGCCTAGTTAGCGGGAGATTCGGTATCTACAATGAGCAGTTCTTC. Its protein is CASSLVSGRFGIYNEQFF.